This TCR beta chain was sequenced during a study of T cells in Graves' hyperthyroidism and ophthalmopathy. Patients aged 18 to 65 with hyperthyroidism were newly diagnosed, with duration under 2 months. Amplification of TCR beta CDR3 regions used RNA as the template. Initially, a first-round RT-PCR of the TCR CDR3 employed the HTBI primer set. In TCRdb, the multiplex PCR reads were re-called with MiXCR into one record per CDR3 protein. The sample has hundreds of thousands of distinct CDR3 sequences, roughly 37% seen once. The V end lost 6 bases, the J end lost 5 bases, and 16 bases lay between the germline ends. Germline loops: CDR1 SEHNR, CDR2 FQNEAQ (reference sequence). The CDR3 length is 15 residues. Whole-study results and caveats: Appearing also in blood were most of the thyroid clonotypes expanded above 0.001.

This clonotype was recorded at least ten times. Its antigen is still unknown. The V gene is TRBV7-9, the J gene TRBJ2-2; D uncertain. Material: blood. The origin of this receptor is a young man with Graves' hyperthyroidism. The CDR3 loop reads CASRPLDTTTGELFF. The CDR3 region has the DNA TGTGCCAGCAGACCCCTCGACACTACGACCGGGGAGCTGTTTTTT.